This T cell receptor beta chain was profiled in a study of T cells after yellow fever vaccination. At least ten counts were recorded for this clonotype. Its antigen is undetermined. Trimming removed 3 bases from V and 1 base from J, with 17 bases in between. CDR3 size: 17 residues. Per germline, CDR1 SGHTA and CDR2 FQGNSA. Notes on the study in general: Peaking on day 5 versus 15, the secondary response was faster but weaker.

TCRdb used MiXCR to reprocess the 5' RACE reads, holding one entry per CDR3 protein. This sample has roughly 350,000 distinct CDR3 sequences, with about 4% found just once. The clonotype was recovered from a man between 18 and 35 years old who received the YFV17D yellow fever vaccine. This chain uses TRBV7-2 with TRBJ2-3; tentatively, D is TRBD1 (6 bases). Sequenced material: PBMCs, taken 5 days after the yellow fever booster vaccination. The CDR3 nucleotides read TGTGCCAGCAGCTTCACAGGGAACCGGATAGGCACAGATACGCAGTATTTT. Its translation is CASSFTGNRIGTDTQYF.